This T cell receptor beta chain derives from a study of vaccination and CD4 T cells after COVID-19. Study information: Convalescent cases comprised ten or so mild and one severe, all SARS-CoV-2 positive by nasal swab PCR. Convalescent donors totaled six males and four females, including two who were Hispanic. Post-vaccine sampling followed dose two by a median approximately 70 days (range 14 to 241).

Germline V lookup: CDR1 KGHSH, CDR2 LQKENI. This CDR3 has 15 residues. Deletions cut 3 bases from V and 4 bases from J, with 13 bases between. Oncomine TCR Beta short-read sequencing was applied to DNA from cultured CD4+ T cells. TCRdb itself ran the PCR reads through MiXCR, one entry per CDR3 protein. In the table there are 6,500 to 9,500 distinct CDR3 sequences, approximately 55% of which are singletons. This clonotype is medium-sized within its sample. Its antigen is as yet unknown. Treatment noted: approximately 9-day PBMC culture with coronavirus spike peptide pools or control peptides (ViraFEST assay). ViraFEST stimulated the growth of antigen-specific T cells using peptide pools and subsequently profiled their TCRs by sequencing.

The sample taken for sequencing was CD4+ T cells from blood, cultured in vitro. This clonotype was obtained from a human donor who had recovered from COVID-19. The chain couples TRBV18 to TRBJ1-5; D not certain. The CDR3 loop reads CASSPAPTQNQPQHF. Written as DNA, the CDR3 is TGTGCCAGCTCACCGGCTCCGACTCAGAATCAGCCCCAGCATTTT.